These 21 T cell receptor beta chains were sequenced from one sample in a study of identical twins. TCRdb redid the calling of the 5' RACE reads with MiXCR, one entry per CDR3 protein. The repertoire includes around 100,000 distinct CDR3 sequences, roughly 6% of them detected once, and 12% sits in the top ten. Sequenced: memory T cells sorted from blood. These receptors originate from a woman in her forties or fifties in good health.

This clonotype appeared a few times. The chain carries TRBV2 and TRBJ2-5; D is unclear. V was cut by 6 bases and J by 3 bases, with 26 bases left in between. The CDR3 length is 18 residues. Germline-derived CDR1 and CDR2 are SNHLY and FYNNEI. CDR3 coding DNA: TGTGCCAGCAGCCCACTCAGAATGTTTTTGCCTCGTAAAGAGACCCAGTACTTC. Its protein is CASSPLRMFLPRKETQYF. The variable domain in full, completed from reference TRBV2 and TRBJ2-5, reads EPEVTQTPSHQVTQMGQEVILRCVPISNHLYFYWYRQILGQKVEFLVSFYNNEISEKSEIFDDQFSVERPDGSNFTLKIRSTKLEDSAMYFCASSPLRMFLPRKETQYFGPGTRLLVL.

This clonotype has more than one count but fewer than ten. V is TRBV7-9 and J is TRBJ2-6; D is perhaps TRBD2 (6 bases). Trimming shortened V by 3 bases and J by 2 bases, and 8 bases separated the two germline ends. Germline values: CDR1 SEHNR, CDR2 FQNEAQ (reference sequence). This CDR3 comprises 15 residues. The chain's CDR3 is CASSFSGAGANVLTF. For the CDR3, the DNA is TGTGCCAGCAGCTTTTCGGGGGCTGGGGCCAACGTCCTGACTTTC.

This clonotype was detected ten times or more. The chain couples TRBV12-3 or TRBV12-4 to TRBJ1-1; D ambiguous. The CDR3 sequence is 15 residues long. Trimming cost V 2 bases and J 0 bases, with 10 bases left between them. The CDR3 region is CASSLKTAMNTEAFF. The CDR3 DNA follows: TGTGCCAGCAGTTTAAAGACCGCAATGAACACTGAAGCTTTCTTT.

This clonotype was seen ten or more times. The rearrangement uses TRBV5-1 and TRBJ2-3; D gene ambiguous. The ends were cut back, 3 bases at V and 6 bases at J, with 14 bases in the middle. Germline CDR1 reads SGHRS; CDR2 reads YFSETQ. CDR3 length: 14 residues. The CDR3 region has the DNA TGCGCCAGCAGCTCCCCACCTAGGTTGGATACGCAGTATTTT. Encoded protein: CASSSPPRLDTQYF.

Ten or more counts support this clonotype. The chain uses TRBV19 and TRBJ2-3; 9 bases match TRBD2. The trim removed 4 bases at V and 2 bases at J, leaving 13 bases unmatched. CDR3 length equals 18 residues. Germline lookup yields CDR1 LNHDA and CDR2 SQIVND (reference sequence). The CDR3 region is CASSTTPTSGPPTDTQYF. The CDR3 DNA is TGTGCCAGTAGTACAACCCCCACTAGCGGGCCTCCCACAGATACGCAGTATTTT.

This clonotype was counted ten times or more. The CDR3 DNA sequence: TGTGCCAGCAGCCCAGGACAGGGGTTAGATTATGGCTACACCTTC. This gives the protein CASSPGQGLDYGYTF. The chain employs TRBV4-2 and TRBJ1-2; TRBD1 aligns across 9 bases. Germline assignment: CDR1 LGHNA and CDR2 YNFKEQ. This CDR3 region has 15 residues. V was clipped by 4 bases and J by 5 bases; unmatched bases: 8.

This clonotype was detected many times. The gene calls are TRBV18 and TRBJ1-5, with 8 bases lining up with TRBD1. This CDR3 comprises 16 residues. CDR1 KGHSH and CDR2 LQKENI come from the germline V gene. Trimming at V came to 3 bases and at J to 9 bases, leaving 13 bases not matched to a gene. The CDR3 spells CASSPGQGASRGPQHF. CDR3 sequence (DNA): TGTGCCAGCTCACCCGGACAGGGTGCGTCTCGAGGGCCCCAGCATTTT.

This clonotype was counted between two and nine times. The rearrangement joins TRBV20-1 to TRBJ2-1; no firm D call. Germline V gives CDR1 DFQATT, CDR2 SNEGSKA (reference sequence). Trimming pared 5 bases from V and 8 bases from J, leaving 13 bases between. The CDR3 length is 12 residues. CDR3 region: CSAWFRSDEQFF. CDR3 nucleotide sequence: TGCAGTGCTTGGTTCAGAAGCGATGAGCAGTTCTTC.

This clonotype showed up just a few times. The chain is built from TRBV20-1 and TRBJ1-6, with D perhaps matching TRBD1 (5 bases). Germline V gene sequence: CDR1 DFQATT, CDR2 SNEGSKA (reference sequence). This CDR3 contains 14 residues. V was cut by 0 bases and J by 10 bases, with 13 bases left in between. CDR3 region: CSAREGGGGSPLHF. DNA for the CDR3: TGCAGTGCTAGAGAGGGGGGTGGCGGGTCACCCCTCCACTTT.

This clonotype showed up just a few times. The V call is TRBV20-1, the J call TRBJ2-7, with 9 nucleotides matching TRBD2. The CDR3 is 16 amino acids. Germline lookup yields CDR1 DFQATT and CDR2 SNEGSKA (reference sequence). The ends lost 3 bases at V and 5 bases at J; junction bases unmatched: 14. The CDR3 protein is CSARIRLLAGRDEQYF. The CDR3 DNA is TGCAGTGCTAGGATAAGGCTGCTAGCGGGACGAGACGAGCAGTACTTC.

This clonotype was detected ten times or more. The chain is built from TRBV7-2 and TRBJ2-1; D call uncertain. CDR3 length: 16 residues. CDR1 and CDR2 from the germline V gene are SGHTA and FQGNSA. V was pared by 1 base and J by 3 bases, with 13 bases between. The CDR3 sequence: CASSLGFARRYNEQFF. CDR3 nucleotide sequence: TGTGCCAGCAGCTTAGGCTTTGCGCGGCGCTACAATGAGCAGTTCTTC.

The V gene is TRBV19, the J gene TRBJ2-1; D gene ambiguous. This CDR3 has 13 residues. Trimming stripped 3 bases from V and 10 bases from J, with 13 bases between. Germline V gene sequence: CDR1 LNHDA, CDR2 SQIVND (reference sequence). CDR3 residues: CASSIIWASEQFF. CDR3 bases: TGTGCCAGTAGTATCATATGGGCCTCCGAGCAGTTCTTC.

In this sample, this clonotype turned up many times. The V call is TRBV7-2, the J call TRBJ2-5, with D perhaps TRBD2 (6 bases). V was shortened by 0 bases and J by 2 bases, with 13 bases between the two germline ends. Germline V gene lookup returns CDR1 SGHTA and CDR2 FQGNSA. This CDR3 comprises 16 residues. CDR3: CASSLARAAGQETQYF. The CDR3 nucleotides read TGTGCCAGCAGCTTAGCGAGGGCCGCGGGACAAGAGACCCAGTACTTC.

This clonotype was seen at least ten times. The chain is built from TRBV28 and TRBJ1-1; maybe TRBD1 (5 bases). V was pared by 10 bases and J by 0 bases, with 6 bases between. The length of the CDR3 is 11 residues. Germline CDR1 reads MDHEN; CDR2 reads SYDVKM. The CDR3 loop reads CATGLNTEAFF. The CDR3 DNA is TGTGCCACAGGGTTGAACACTGAAGCTTTCTTT. Full variable domain (outside the CDR3, taken from reference TRBV28 and TRBJ1-1): DVKVTQSSRYLVKRTGEKVFLECVQDMDHENMFWYRQDPGLGLRLIYFSYDVKMKEKGDIPEGYSVSREKKERFSLILESASTNQTSMYLCATGLNTEAFFGQGTRLTVV.

This clonotype was found a few times. The chain carries TRBV2 and TRBJ1-5; 9 nucleotides line up with TRBD1. The CDR3 covers 14 residues. With V trimmed by 8 bases and J by 1 base, 3 bases remained unmatched. In germline, CDR1 is SNHLY, CDR2 FYNNEI. Written as DNA, the CDR3 is TGTGCCAGCCGGACAGGGGCAAGCAATCAGCCCCAGCATTTT. Translation: CASRTGASNQPQHF. Using reference TRBV2 and TRBJ1-5 for the parts outside the CDR3, the full variable domain is EPEVTQTPSHQVTQMGQEVILRCVPISNHLYFYWYRQILGQKVEFLVSFYNNEISEKSEIFDDQFSVERPDGSNFTLKIRSTKLEDSAMYFCASRTGASNQPQHFGDGTRLSIL.

This clonotype was seen ten or more times. This chain links TRBV5-5 with TRBJ2-5; 10 bases are a match to TRBD2. Trimming at V came to 3 bases and at J to 5 bases, leaving 7 bases not matched to a gene. Germline-derived CDR1 and CDR2 are SGHKS and YYEKEE (reference sequence). This CDR3 is 15 amino acids long. CDR3 loop: CASSSKTSGKETQYF. The CDR3 region has the DNA TGTGCCAGCAGCTCCAAAACTAGCGGGAAGGAGACCCAGTACTTC.

This clonotype was found many times. V is TRBV10-3 and J is TRBJ2-6, with D maybe TRBD1 (6 bases). The germline CDR1 and CDR2 sequences are ENHRY and SYGVKD. The CDR3 has 15 amino acids. Trimming shortened V by 6 bases and J by 4 bases, and 13 bases separated the two germline ends. In nucleotides, the CDR3 is TGTGCCATCAGGAACACAGGGACCGGGGCCAACGTCCTGACTTTC. The encoded protein is CAIRNTGTGANVLTF.

This sequence joins TRBV6-2 or TRBV6-3 and TRBJ1-4, with D unresolved. V lost 5 bases to trimming and J lost 2 bases, with 12 bases between them. The germline CDR1 and CDR2 sequences are MNHEY and SVGEGT. The CDR3 has 15 amino acids. The CDR3 nucleotides are TGTGCCAGCAGTCCAACGGGGATTACTAATGAAAAACTGTTTTTT. Amino acids: CASSPTGITNEKLFF.

The chain uses TRBV7-3 and TRBJ2-4; D may be TRBD1 (6 bases). Trimming stripped 3 bases from V and 3 bases from J, with 6 bases between. CDR3 length: 13 amino acids. CDR1 and CDR2 from the germline V gene are SGHTA and FQGTGA. The CDR3: CASSLDSKNIQYF. The CDR3 DNA reads as TGTGCCAGCAGCTTGGACAGCAAAAACATTCAGTACTTC.

This clonotype has ten or more counts. The J gene is TRBJ1-3, the V gene TRBV7-2; D gene ambiguous. The CDR3 runs to 15 residues. Germline loops: CDR1 SGHTA, CDR2 FQGNSA. V dropped 0 bases and J dropped 3 bases, with 9 bases sitting between them. This chain's CDR3 is CASSLAGFGGNTIYF. Here the CDR3 DNA reads TGTGCCAGCAGCTTAGCAGGGTTCGGTGGAAACACCATATATTTT.

This clonotype was detected ten times or more. V usage is TRBV3-1 and J usage is TRBJ1-5, with a possible D match to TRBD1 (5 bases). Trimming removed 5 bases from V and 5 bases from J, with 13 bases in between. Germline V gene sequence: CDR1 LGHDT, CDR2 YNNKEL (reference sequence). This CDR3 has 14 amino acids. CDR3 sequence (DNA): TGTGCCAGCAGCAGAACAGGTCCGGATCAGCCCCAGCATTTT. It codes for CASSRTGPDQPQHF.